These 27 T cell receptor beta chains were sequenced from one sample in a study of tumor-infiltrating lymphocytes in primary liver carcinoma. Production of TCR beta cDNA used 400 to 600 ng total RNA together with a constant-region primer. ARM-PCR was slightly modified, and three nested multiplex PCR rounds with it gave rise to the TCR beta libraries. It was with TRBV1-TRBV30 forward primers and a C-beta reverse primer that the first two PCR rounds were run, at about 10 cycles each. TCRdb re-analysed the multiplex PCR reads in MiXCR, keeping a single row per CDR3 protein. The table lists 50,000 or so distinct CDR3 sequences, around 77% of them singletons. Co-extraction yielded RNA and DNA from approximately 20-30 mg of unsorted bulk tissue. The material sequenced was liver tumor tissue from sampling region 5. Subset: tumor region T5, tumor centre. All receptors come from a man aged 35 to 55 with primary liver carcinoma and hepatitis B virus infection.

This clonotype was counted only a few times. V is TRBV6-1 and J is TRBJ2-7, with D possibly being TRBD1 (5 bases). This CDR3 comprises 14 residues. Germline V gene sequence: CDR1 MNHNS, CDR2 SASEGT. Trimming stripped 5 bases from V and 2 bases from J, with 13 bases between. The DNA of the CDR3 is TGTGCCAGCAGTATCGGAACAGGACCCTACGAGCAGTACTTC. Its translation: CASSIGTGPYEQYF.

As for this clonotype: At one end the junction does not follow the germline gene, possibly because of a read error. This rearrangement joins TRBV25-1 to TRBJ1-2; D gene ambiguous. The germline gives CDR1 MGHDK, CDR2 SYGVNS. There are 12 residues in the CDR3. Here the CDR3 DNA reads TGTGCCAGCATTGAAATCGGGAATGGCTGCACCTTC. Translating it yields CASIEIGNGCTF.

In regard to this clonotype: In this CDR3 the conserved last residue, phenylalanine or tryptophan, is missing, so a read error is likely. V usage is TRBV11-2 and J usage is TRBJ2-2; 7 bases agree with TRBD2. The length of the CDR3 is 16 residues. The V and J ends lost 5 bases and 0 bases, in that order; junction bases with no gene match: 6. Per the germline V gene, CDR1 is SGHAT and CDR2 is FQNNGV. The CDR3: CASSPSSGANTGELFL. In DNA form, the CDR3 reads TGTGCCAGCAGCCCTTCTAGCGGCGCGAACACCGGGGAGCTGTTTCTT.

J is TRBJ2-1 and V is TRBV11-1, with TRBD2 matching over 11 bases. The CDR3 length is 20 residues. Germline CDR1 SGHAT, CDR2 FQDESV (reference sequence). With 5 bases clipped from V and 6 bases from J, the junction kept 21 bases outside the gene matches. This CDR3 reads CASSIGMTSGASWLGNEQFF. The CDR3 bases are TGTGCCAGCAGCATAGGAATGACTAGCGGGGCCTCATGGCTCGGCAATGAGCAGTTCTTC.

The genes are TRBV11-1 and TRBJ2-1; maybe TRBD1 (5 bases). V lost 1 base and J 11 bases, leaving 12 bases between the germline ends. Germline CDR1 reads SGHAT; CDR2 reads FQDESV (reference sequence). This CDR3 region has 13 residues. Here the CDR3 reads CASSLGTFDKQFF. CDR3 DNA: TGTGCCAGCAGCTTAGGGACATTTGATAAGCAGTTCTTC.

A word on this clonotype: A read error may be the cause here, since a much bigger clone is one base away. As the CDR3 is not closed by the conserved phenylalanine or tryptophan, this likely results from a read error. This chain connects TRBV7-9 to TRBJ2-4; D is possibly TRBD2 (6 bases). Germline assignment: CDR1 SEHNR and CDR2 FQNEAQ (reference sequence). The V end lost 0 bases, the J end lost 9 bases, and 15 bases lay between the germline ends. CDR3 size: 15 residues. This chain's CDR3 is CASSLAVGRRGIQYL. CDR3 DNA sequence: TGTGCCAGCAGCTTAGCCGTCGGGAGAAGGGGCATTCAGTACTTA.

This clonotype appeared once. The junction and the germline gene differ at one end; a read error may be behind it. CDR3 protein: CASTDQGQPNYGYIF. The DNA for the CDR3 is TGCGCCAGCACCGACCAGGGACAACCTAACTATGGCTACATCTTC. The J gene is TRBJ1-2, the V gene TRBV4-1, with a possible D match to TRBD1 (6 bases). The CDR3 runs 15 residues. Germline lookup yields CDR1 MGHRA and CDR2 YSYEKL.

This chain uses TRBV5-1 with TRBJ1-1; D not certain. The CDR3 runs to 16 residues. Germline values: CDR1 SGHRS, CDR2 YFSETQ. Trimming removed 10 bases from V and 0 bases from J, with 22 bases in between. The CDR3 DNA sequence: TGCGCCGGCAACTTAAGGACCGGGAACGTGAACACTGAAGCTTTCTTT. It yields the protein CAGNLRTGNVNTEAFF. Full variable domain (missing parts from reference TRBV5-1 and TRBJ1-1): KAGVTQTPRYLIKTRGQQVTLSCSPISGHRSVSWYQQTPGQGLQFLFEYFSETQRNKGNFPGRFSGRQFSNSRSEMNVSTLELGDSALYLCAGNLRTGNVNTEAFFGQGTRLTVV.

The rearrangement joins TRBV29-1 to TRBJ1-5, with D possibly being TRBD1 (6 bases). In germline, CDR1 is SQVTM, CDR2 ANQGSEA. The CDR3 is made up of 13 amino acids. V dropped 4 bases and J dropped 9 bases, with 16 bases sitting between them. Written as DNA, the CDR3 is TGCAGCGTTGTGGGGGCCCCAGGACTGCCCCAGCATTTT. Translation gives CSVVGAPGLPQHF.

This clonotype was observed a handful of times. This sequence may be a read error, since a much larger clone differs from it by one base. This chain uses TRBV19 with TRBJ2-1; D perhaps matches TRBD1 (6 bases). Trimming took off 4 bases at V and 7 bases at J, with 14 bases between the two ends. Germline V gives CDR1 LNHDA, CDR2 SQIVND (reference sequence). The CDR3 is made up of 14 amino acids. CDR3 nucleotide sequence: TGTGCCAGTAGTAGAGGACAGCGGACGAATGAGCAGTTCTTC. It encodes CASSRGQRTNEQFF.

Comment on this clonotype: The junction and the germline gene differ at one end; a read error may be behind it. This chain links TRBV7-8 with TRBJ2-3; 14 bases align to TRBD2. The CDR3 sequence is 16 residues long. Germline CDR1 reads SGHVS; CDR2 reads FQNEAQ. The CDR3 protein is CVSSSPRTSGGSTQYF. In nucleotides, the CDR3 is TGTGTCAGCAGCTCCCCCCGGACTAGCGGGGGGAGTACGCAGTATTTT.

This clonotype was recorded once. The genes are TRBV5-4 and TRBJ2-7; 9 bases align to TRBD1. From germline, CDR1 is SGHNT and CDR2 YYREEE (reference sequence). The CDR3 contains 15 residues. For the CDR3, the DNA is TGTGTTAGCAACCCAACTGGGACAGGGATCAACGAGCAGTACTTC. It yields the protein CVSNPTGTGINEQYF. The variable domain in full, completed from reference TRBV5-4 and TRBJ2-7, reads ETGVTQSPTHLIKTRGQQVTLRCSSQSGHNTVSWYQQALGQGPQFIFQYYREEENGRGNFPPRFSGLQFPNYSSELNVNALELDDSALYLCVSNPTGTGINEQYFGPGTRLTVT.

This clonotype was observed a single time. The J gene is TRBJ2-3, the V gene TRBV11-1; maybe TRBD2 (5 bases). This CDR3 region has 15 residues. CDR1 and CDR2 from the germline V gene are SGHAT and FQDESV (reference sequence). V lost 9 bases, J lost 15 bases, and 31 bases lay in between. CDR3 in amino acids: CASSLPRESTDTPYF. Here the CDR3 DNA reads TGTGCCAGTAGTTTGCCGAGGGAGAGCACAGATACGCCATATTTT. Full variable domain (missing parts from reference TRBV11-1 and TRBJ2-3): EAEVAQSPRYKITEKSQAVAFWCDPISGHATLYWYRQILGQGPELLVQFQDESVVDDSQLPKDRFSAERLKGVDSTLKIQPAELGDSAMYLCASSLPRESTDTPYFGPGTRLTVL.

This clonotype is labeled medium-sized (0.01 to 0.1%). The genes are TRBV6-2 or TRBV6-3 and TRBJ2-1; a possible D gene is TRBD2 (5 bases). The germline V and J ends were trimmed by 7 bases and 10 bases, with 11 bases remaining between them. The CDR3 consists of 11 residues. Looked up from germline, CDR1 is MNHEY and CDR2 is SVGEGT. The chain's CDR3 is CASTNGGEQFF. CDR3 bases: TGTGCCAGCACCAATGGAGGAGAGCAGTTCTTC.

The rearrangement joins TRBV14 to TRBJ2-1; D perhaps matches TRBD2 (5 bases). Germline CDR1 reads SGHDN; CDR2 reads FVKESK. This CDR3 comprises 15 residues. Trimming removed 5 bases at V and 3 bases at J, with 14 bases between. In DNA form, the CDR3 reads TGTGCCAGCAGCACGATAGGAGGAGGCTACAATGAGCAGTTCTTC. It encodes CASSTIGGGYNEQFF.

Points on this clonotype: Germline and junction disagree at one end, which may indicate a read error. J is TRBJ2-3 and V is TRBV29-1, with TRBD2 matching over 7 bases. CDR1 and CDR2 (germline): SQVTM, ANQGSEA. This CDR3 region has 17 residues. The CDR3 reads CSATTAGSQGLSATQYF. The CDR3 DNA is TGCAGCGCTACGACAGCGGGATCCCAAGGGTTGTCGGCTACGCAGTATTTC.

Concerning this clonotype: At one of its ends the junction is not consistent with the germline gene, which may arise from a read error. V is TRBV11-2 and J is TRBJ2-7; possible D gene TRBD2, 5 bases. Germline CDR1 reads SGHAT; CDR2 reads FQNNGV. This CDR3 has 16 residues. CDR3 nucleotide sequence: TGTGCCAGCAGCATAGAACCTAAAGGGAGCTGGGTCGAGCAGTACTTC. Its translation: CASSIEPKGSWVEQYF.

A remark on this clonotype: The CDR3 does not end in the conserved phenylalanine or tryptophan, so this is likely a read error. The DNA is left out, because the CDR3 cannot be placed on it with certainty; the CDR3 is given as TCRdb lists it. The CDR3 spells CATASGDMNTETFL. The chain couples TRBV5-1 to TRBJ1-1; the D call TRBD1 from the table was never checked on the DNA. The CDR3 contains 14 residues when both ends are counted. Germline V lookup: CDR1 SGHRS, CDR2 YFSETQ.

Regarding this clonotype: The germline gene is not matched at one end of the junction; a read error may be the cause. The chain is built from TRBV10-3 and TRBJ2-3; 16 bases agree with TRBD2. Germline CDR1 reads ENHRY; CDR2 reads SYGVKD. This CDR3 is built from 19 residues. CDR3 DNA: TGTGACATCAGTGGACCCGGGACTAGCGGGAGGGTAGACACAGATACTCAGTATTTT. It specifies CDISGPGTSGRVDTDTQYF.

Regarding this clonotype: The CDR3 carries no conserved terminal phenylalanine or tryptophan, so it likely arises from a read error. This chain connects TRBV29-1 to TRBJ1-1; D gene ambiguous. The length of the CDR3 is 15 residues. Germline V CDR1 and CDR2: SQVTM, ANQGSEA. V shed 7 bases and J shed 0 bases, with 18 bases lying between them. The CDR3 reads CSARAGWGMNTEAFY. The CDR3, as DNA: TGCAGCGCACGGGCGGGGTGGGGAATGAACACTGAAGCTTTCTAT.

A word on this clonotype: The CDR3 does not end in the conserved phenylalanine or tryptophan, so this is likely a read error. The CDR3: CNVEAGVTEAFV. The CDR3 bases are TGCAACGTTGAAGCCGGGGTCACTGAAGCTTTCGTT. The chain is built from TRBV29-1 and TRBJ1-1; D is ambiguous. The CDR3 runs to 12 residues. Germline CDR1 reads SQVTM; CDR2 reads ANQGSEA.

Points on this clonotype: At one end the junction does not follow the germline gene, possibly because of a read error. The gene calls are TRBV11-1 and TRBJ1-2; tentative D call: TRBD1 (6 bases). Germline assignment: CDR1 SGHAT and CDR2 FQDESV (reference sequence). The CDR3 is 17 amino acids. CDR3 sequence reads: CASGRTGTIIANYGYTF. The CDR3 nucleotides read TGTGCCAGCGGCCGAACCGGGACAATAATAGCTAATTATGGCTACACCTTC.

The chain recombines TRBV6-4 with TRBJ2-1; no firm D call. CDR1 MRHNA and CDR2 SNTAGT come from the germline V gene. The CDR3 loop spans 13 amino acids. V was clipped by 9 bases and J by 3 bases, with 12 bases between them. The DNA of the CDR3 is TGTGCCAGTTACGGGCAGAACTACAATGAGCAGTTCTTC. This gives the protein CASYGQNYNEQFF.

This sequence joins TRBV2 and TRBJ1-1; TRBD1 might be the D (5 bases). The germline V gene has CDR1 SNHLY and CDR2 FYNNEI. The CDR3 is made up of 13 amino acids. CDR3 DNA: TGTGACAGGAACGAGCAGGCCAACACTGAAGCTTTCTTT. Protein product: CDRNEQANTEAFF.

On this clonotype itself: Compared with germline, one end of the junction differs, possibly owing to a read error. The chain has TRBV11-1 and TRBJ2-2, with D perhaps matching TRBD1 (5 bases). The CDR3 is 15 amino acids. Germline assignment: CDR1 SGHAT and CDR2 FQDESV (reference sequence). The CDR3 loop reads CASSYTGPFSRVLFF. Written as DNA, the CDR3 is TGCGCCAGCAGCTACACAGGACCTTTCTCCAGGGTGCTGTTTTTT.

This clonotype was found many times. The CDR3 sequence: CSVLTGMETQYF. CDR3 bases: TGCAGCGTCCTAACAGGGATGGAGACCCAGTACTTC. The V call is TRBV29-1, the J call TRBJ2-5, with D possibly TRBD1 on 6 matching bases. The V and J ends lost 6 bases and 5 bases respectively, with 13 bases between them. From germline, CDR1 is SQVTM and CDR2 ANQGSEA. This CDR3 is built from 12 residues.

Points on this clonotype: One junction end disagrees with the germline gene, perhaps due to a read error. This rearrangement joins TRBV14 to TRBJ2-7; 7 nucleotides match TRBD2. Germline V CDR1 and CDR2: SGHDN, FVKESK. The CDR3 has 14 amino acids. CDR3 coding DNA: TGTGCCAGTAGCCAAGCGGGGTTCTCCTACGAGCGGTACTTC. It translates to CASSQAGFSYERYF.